This T cell receptor (beta chain) came from a study of shared clonotypes between healthy human individuals. Study overall: Per-donor plates numbered three CD4 naive, three CD4 memory, two CD8 naive and one CD8 memory.

The CDR3 length is 14 residues. Germline values: CDR1 SGHVS, CDR2 FQNEAQ. V shed 5 bases and J 5 bases; nucleotides not matched to a gene: 5. This clone came up once. Here immunoSEQ multiplex PCR was the method, and the copy in TCRdb shows in-frame clones only, minus some. The data contain approximately 2,000,000 clones, 85% to 95% of them seen just once; the ten biggest clones take up about 1.6%. Naive CD8 cells lacked CD45RO, underwent positive selection for CCR7 and left out terminally differentiated effector memory CD45RA+ cells. Donation came from healthy HIV-negative adults that had no recent acute infections or vaccinations.

The source is a man aged 18 to 29 in good health. Some clones in this sample may be carry-over from other donors' samples. The J gene is TRBJ2-7, the V gene TRBV7-8, with TRBD1 matching over 11 bases. Material: naive CD8+ T cells from PBMCs. For the CDR3, the DNA is TGTGCCAGCAGCAACCGGGACAGGGGGAACGAGCAGTACTTC. Protein product: CASSNRDRGNEQYF.